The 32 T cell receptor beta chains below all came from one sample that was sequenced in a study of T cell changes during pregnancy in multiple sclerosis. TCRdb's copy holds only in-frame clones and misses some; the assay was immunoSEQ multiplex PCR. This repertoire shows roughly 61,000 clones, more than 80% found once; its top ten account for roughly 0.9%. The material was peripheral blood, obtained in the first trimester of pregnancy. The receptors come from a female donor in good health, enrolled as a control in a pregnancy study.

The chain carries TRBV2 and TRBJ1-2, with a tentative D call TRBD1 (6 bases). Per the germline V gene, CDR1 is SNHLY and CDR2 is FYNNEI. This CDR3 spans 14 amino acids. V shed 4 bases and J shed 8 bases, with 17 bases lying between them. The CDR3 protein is CASSAGGAQGGYTF. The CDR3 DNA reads TGTGCCAGCAGTGCCGGGGGGGCCCAAGGCGGCTACACCTTC.

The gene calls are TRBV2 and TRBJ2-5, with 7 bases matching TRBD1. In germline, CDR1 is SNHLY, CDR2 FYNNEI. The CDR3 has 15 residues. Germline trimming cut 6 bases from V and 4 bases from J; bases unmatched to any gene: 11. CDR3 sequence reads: CASRTGNGYAETQYF. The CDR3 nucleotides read TGTGCCAGCAGGACAGGGAATGGGTACGCAGAGACCCAGTACTTC.

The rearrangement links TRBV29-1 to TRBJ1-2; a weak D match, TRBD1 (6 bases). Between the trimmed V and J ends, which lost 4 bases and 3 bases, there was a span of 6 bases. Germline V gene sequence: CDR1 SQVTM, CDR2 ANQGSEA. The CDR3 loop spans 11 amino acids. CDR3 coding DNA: TGCAGCGTTGGGACAGACTATGGCTACACCTTC. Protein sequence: CSVGTDYGYTF.

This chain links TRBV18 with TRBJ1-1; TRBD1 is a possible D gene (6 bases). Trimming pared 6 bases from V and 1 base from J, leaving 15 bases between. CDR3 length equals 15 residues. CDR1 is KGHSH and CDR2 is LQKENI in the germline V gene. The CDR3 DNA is TGTGCCAGCTCCCCAGGGGCGGGGGGGAACACTGAAGCTTTCTTT. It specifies CASSPGAGGNTEAFF.

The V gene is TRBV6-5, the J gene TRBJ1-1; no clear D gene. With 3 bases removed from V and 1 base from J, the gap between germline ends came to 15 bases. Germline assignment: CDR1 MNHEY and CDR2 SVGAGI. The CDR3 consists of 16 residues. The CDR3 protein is CASSYHEDGENTEAFF. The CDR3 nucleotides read TGTGCCAGCAGTTATCACGAGGACGGGGAGAACACTGAAGCTTTCTTT.

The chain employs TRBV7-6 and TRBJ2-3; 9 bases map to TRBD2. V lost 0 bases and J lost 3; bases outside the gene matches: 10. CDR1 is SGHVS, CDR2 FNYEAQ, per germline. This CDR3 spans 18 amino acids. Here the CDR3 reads CASSLAVGLAKGTDTQYF. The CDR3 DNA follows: TGTGCCAGCAGCTTAGCGGTAGGACTAGCGAAAGGTACAGATACGCAGTATTTT.

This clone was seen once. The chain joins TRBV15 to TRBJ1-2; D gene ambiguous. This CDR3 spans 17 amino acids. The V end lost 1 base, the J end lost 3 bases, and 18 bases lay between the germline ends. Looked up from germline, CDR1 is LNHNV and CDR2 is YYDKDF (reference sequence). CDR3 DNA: TGTGCCACCAGCAGAGGACCCCCGGACTCCTCGGACTATGGCTACACCTTC. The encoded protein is CATSRGPPDSSDYGYTF.

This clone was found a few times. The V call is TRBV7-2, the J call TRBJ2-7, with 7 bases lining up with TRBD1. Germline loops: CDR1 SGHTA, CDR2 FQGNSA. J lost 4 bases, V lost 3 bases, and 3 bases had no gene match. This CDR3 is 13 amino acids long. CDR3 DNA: TGTGCCAGCAGCTTGGACAGGACATACGAGCAGTACTTC. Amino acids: CASSLDRTYEQYF.

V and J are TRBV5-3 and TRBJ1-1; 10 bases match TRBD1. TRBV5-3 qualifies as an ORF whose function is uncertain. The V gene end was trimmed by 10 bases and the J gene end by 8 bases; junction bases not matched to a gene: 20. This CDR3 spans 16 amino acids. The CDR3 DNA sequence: TGTGCCTCAACCTGCCGGGACAGGGGCCTTAAGGGGGAAGCTTTCTTT. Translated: CASTCRDRGLKGEAFF.

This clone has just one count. The chain's CDR3 is CASSPGGAGGDYGYTF. CDR3 DNA: TGCGCCAGCAGCCCGGGGGGTGCAGGGGGCGACTATGGCTACACCTTC. The chain combines TRBV4-3 with TRBJ1-2, with 8 nucleotides matching TRBD1. With V trimmed by 4 bases and J by 3 bases, 10 bases remained unmatched. This CDR3 has 16 amino acids. Germline CDR1 reads LGHNA; CDR2 reads YSLEER.

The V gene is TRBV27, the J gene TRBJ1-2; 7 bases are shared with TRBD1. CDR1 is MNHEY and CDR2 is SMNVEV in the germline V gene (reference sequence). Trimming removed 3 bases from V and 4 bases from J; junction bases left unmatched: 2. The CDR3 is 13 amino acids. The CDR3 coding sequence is TGTGCCAGCAGTTTGAGACAGGGCTATGGCTACACCTTC. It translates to CASSLRQGYGYTF.

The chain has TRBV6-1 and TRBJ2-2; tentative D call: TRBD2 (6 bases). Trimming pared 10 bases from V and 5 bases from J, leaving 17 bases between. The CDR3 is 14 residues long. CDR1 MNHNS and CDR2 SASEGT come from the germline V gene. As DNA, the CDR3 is TGTGCCATCGTCGGGGAAGCGGGTACCGGGGAGCTGTTTTTT. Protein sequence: CAIVGEAGTGELFF.

The CDR3 loop is CASSSPRENRGDYGYTF. The CDR3, as DNA: TGCGCCAGCAGTTCCCCCCGGGAGAACAGGGGTGACTATGGCTACACCTTC. V usage is TRBV5-1 and J usage is TRBJ1-2; TRBD1 matches 7 bases. This CDR3 is 17 amino acids long. Looked up from germline, CDR1 is SGHRS and CDR2 is YFSETQ. Trimming cost V 5 bases and J 3 bases; bases outside gene matches: 16.

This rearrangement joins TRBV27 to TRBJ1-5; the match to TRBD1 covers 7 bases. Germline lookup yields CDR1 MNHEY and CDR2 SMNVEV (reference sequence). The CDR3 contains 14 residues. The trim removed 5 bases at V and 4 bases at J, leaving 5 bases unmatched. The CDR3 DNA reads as TGTGCCAGCAGTATGGGACAGCCAAATCAGCCCCAGCATTTT. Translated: CASSMGQPNQPQHF.

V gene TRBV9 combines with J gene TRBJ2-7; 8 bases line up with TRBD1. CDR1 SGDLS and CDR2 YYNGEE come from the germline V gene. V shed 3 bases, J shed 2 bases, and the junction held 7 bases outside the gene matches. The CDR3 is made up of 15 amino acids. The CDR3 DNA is TGTGCCAGCAGCGCACGGACAGGGTCGACCTACGAGCAGTACTTC. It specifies CASSARTGSTYEQYF.

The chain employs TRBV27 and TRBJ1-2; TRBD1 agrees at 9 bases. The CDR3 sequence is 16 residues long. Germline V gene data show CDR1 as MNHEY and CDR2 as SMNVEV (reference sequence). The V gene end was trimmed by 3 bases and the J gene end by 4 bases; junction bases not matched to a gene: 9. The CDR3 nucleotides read TGTGCCAGCAGTTTCTTGGGGGACAGGGTCCCCTATGGCTACACCTTC. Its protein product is CASSFLGDRVPYGYTF.

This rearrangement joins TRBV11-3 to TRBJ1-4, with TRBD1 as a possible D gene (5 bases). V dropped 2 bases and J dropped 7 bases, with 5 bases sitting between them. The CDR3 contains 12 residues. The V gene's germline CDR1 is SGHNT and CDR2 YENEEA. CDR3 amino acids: CASSLQGEKLFF. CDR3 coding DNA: TGTGCCAGCAGCTTACAGGGTGAAAAACTGTTTTTT.

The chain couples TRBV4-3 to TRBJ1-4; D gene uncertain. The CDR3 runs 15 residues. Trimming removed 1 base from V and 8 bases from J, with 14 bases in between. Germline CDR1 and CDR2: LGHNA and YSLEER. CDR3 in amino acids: CASSQAPQNKEKLFF. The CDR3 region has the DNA TGCGCCAGCAGCCAAGCTCCACAGAACAAAGAAAAACTGTTTTTT.

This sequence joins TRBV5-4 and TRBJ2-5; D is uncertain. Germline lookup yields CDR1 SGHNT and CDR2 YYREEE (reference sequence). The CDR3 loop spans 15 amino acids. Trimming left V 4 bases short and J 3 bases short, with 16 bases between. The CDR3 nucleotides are TGTGCCAGCAGCATCGGCCCCGACAAAAAAGAGACCCAGTACTTC. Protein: CASSIGPDKKETQYF.

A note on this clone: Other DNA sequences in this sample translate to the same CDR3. The chain's CDR3 is CASSLGLAGGTGELFF. CDR3 sequence (DNA): TGTGCCAGCAGCCTAGGACTAGCGGGGGGGACCGGGGAGCTGTTTTTT. The rearrangement joins TRBV7-3 to TRBJ2-2; the match to TRBD2 covers 15 bases. This CDR3 is 16 amino acids long. Germline V gene data show CDR1 as SGHTA and CDR2 as FQGTGA. The V and J ends lost 5 bases and 5 bases, in that order; junction bases with no gene match: 3.

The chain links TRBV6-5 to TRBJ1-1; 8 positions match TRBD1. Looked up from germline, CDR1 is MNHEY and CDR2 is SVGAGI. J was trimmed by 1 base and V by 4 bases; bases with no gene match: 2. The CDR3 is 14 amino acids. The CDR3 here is CASSWGTGNTEAFF. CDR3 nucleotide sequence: TGTGCCAGCAGTTGGGGGACAGGGAACACTGAAGCTTTCTTT.

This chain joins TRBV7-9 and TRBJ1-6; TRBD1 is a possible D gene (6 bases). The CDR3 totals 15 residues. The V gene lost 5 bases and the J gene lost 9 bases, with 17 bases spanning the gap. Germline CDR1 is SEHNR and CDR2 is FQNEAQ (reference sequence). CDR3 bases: TGTGCCAGCAGCCATCCGGGACAACGGACTTCACCCCTCCACTTT. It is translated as CASSHPGQRTSPLHF.

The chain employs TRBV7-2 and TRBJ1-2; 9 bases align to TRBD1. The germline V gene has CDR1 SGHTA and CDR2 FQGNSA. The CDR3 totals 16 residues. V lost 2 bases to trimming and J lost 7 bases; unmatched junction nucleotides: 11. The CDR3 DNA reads TGTGCCAGCAGCTTATCCCGGACCGGGACAGGGAGTGGCTACACCTTC. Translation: CASSLSRTGTGSGYTF.

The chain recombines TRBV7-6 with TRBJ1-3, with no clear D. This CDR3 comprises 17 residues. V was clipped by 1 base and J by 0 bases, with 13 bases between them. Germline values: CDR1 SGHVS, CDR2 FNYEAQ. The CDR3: CASSLEHTRYSGNTIYF. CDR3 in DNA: TGTGCCAGCAGCTTAGAACACACACGATACTCTGGAAACACCATATATTTT. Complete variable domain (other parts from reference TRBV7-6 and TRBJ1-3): GAGVSQSPRYKVTKRGQDVALRCDPISGHVSLYWYRQALGQGPEFLTYFNYEAQQDKSGLPNDRFSAERPEGSISTLTIQRTEQRDSAMYRCASSLEHTRYSGNTIYFGEGSWLTVV.

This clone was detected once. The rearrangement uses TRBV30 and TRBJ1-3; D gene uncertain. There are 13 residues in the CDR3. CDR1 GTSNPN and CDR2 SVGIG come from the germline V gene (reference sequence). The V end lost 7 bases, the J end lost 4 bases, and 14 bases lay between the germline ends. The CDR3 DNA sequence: TGTGCCTTTAAAGAGGGAGCAGGAAACACCATATATTTT. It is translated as CAFKEGAGNTIYF.

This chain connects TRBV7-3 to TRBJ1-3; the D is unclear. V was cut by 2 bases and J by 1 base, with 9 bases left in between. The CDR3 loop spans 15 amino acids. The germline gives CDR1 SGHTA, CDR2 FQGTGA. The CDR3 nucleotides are TGTGCCAGCAGCTTAGGAGGCAGTTCTGGAAACACCATATATTTT. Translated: CASSLGGSSGNTIYF.

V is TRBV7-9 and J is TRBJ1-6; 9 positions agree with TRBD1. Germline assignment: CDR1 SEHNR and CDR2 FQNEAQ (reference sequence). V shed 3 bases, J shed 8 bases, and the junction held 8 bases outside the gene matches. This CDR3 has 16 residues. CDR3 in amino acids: CASSLSGQGSYSPLHF. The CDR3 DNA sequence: TGTGCCAGCAGCTTGTCGGGACAGGGATCCTATTCACCCCTCCACTTT.

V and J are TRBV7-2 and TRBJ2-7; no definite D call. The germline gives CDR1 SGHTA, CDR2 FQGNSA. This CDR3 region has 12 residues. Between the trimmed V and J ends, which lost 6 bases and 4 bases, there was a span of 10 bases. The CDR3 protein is CASSTLYYEQYF. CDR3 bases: TGTGCCAGCAGTACCCTCTATTACGAGCAGTACTTC. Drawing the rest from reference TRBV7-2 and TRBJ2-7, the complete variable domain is GAGVSQSPSNKVTEKGKDVELRCDPISGHTALYWYRQSLGQGLEFLIYFQGNSAPDKSGLPSDRFSAERTGGSVSTLTIQRTQQEDSAVYLCASSTLYYEQYFGPGTRLTVT.

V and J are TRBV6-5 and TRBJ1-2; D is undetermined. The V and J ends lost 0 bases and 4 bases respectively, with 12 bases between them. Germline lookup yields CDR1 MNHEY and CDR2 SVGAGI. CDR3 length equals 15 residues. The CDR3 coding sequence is TGTGCCAGCAGTTACTCGTCAGGCCGACCCTATGGCTACACCTTC. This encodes CASSYSSGRPYGYTF.

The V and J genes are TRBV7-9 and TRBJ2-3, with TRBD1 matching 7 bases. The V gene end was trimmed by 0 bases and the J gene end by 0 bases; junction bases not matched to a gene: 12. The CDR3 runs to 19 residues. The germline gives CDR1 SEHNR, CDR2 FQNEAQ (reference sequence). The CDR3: CASSLADGGQRESTDTQYF. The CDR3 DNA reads TGTGCCAGCAGCTTAGCTGATGGGGGACAGAGGGAGAGCACAGATACGCAGTATTTT. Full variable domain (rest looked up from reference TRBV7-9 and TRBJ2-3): DTGVSQNPRHKITKRGQNVTFRCDPISEHNRLYWYRQTLGQGPEFLTYFQNEAQLEKSRLLSDRFSAERPKGSFSTLEIQRTEQGDSAMYLCASSLADGGQRESTDTQYFGPGTRLTVL.

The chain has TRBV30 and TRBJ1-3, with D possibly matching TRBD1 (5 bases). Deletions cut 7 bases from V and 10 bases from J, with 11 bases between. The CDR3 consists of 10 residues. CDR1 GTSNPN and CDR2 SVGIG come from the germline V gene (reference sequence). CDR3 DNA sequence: TGTGCCTTCTGGGGGGGGACCATATATTTT. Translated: CAFWGGTIYF.

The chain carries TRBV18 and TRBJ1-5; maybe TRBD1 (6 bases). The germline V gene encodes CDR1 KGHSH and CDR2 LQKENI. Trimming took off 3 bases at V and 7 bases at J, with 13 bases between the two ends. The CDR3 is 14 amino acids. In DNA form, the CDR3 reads TGTGCCAGCTCACCCGTCAGGGGCGGACAGCCCCAGCATTTT. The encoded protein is CASSPVRGGQPQHF.